A single sample gave rise to the 20 T cell receptor beta chains below, sequenced in a study of control samples from healthy donors and cancer patients. Some clones are missing from TCRdb's copy, which holds only in-frame ones; the method was immunoSEQ multiplex PCR. This sample yields under 200,000 clones, of which just under 95% are seen a single time; about 4% belongs to the top ten. The sequencing input was blood. These receptors all come from a woman in her sixties in good health.

V gene TRBV7-9 combines with J gene TRBJ2-5; TRBD1 matches 10 bases. The CDR3 contains 15 residues. The J segment lost 9 bases and the V segment lost 5 bases, leaving 12 bases of the junction unmatched. Germline V gives CDR1 SEHNR, CDR2 FQNEAQ (reference sequence). This chain's CDR3 is CASSPSGQGWGAQYF. The DNA of the CDR3 is TGTGCCAGCAGCCCCTCGGGACAGGGGTGGGGGGCCCAGTACTTC.

This chain joins TRBV7-3 and TRBJ1-1; maybe TRBD1 (5 bases). The CDR3 spans 15 residues. CDR1 and CDR2 from the germline V gene are SGHTA and FQGTGA. The V end was cut by 1 base, the J end by 4 bases, with 13 bases between. The CDR3 loop reads CASSLMELGGTEAFF. CDR3 sequence (DNA): TGTGCCAGCAGCTTAATGGAGTTGGGGGGCACTGAAGCTTTCTTT.

The chain employs TRBV3-1 (or the pseudogene TRBV3-2) and TRBJ1-3; D is uncertain. The germline V and J ends were trimmed by 0 bases and 4 bases, with 4 bases remaining between them. This CDR3 spans 13 amino acids. Germline CDR1 and CDR2: LGHDT and YNNKEL (reference sequence). DNA for the CDR3: TGTGCCAGCAGCCAAGACAGGGGAAACACCATATATTTT. This gives the protein CASSQDRGNTIYF.

The genes are TRBV2 and TRBJ1-5; possible D gene TRBD1, 5 bases. With 3 bases removed from V and 6 bases from J, the gap between germline ends came to 15 bases. This CDR3 spans 15 amino acids. Germline V gene sequence: CDR1 SNHLY, CDR2 FYNNEI. CDR3 region: CASSEMGPLGQPQHF. The DNA of the CDR3 is TGTGCCAGCAGTGAGATGGGACCGCTGGGTCAGCCCCAGCATTTT.

The chain is built from TRBV3-1 (or the pseudogene TRBV3-2) and TRBJ1-1; tentative D call: TRBD1 (5 bases). CDR3 length equals 15 residues. CDR1 is LGHDT and CDR2 is YNNKEL in the germline V gene (reference sequence). Trimming took 3 bases from V and 6 from J, leaving 17 bases between them. CDR3 DNA sequence: TGTGCCAGCAGCCAGTGGGGCCAGGGCCTCCCTGAAGCTTTCTTT. The encoded protein is CASSQWGQGLPEAFF.

This clone showed up just once. Additional DNA sequences in this sample encode the identical CDR3. The chain has TRBV6-5 and TRBJ1-1; 9 bases are a match to TRBD1. Trimming at V came to 6 bases and at J to 5 bases, leaving 4 bases not matched to a gene. The CDR3 length is 13 residues. Germline V gives CDR1 MNHEY, CDR2 SVGAGI. The CDR3 bases are TGTGCCAGCAGGGGACAGGGTTGGACTGAAGCTTTCTTT. Residues: CASRGQGWTEAFF.

The chain has TRBV6-2 or TRBV6-3 and TRBJ2-1; the D gene is possibly TRBD2 (6 bases). Germline CDR1 and CDR2: MNHEY and SVGEGT. This CDR3 spans 16 amino acids. Trimming removed 2 bases at V and 5 bases at J, with 16 bases between. Here the CDR3 DNA reads TGTGCCAGCAGTTACCCTTACCGGGAGACTGACAATGAGCAGTTCTTC. Residues: CASSYPYRETDNEQFF.

This clone was detected only once. The chain links TRBV19 to TRBJ2-1, with D maybe TRBD1 (6 bases). The CDR3 spans 14 residues. The ends were cut back, 5 bases at V and 3 bases at J, with 11 bases in the middle. Germline CDR1 is LNHDA and CDR2 is SQIVND (reference sequence). The DNA for the CDR3 is TGTGCCAGTAGTTTCTCCAGGGGCTACAATGAGCAGTTCTTC. Protein product: CASSFSRGYNEQFF.

The J gene is TRBJ2-1, the V gene TRBV2; the D call may be TRBD1 or TRBD2 (5 bases each). The CDR3 is 16 residues long. The germline V and J ends were trimmed by 3 bases and 5 bases, with 17 bases remaining between them. The V gene's germline CDR1 is SNHLY and CDR2 FYNNEI. The CDR3 DNA reads as TGTGCCAGCAGTGATTGGGCAGGGAGTCACCACAATGAGCAGTTCTTC. Its protein is CASSDWAGSHHNEQFF.

The chain uses TRBV29-1 and TRBJ1-2, with D possibly being TRBD1 (6 bases). The CDR3 length is 14 residues. Germline CDR1 is SQVTM and CDR2 is ANQGSEA. V was shortened by 7 bases and J by 1 base, with 16 bases between the two germline ends. CDR3 coding DNA: TGCAGCGGTGGGGACCTGGACAGTAACTATGGCTACACCTTC. Translating it yields CSGGDLDSNYGYTF. The full variable domain, its missing parts supplied by reference TRBV29-1 and TRBJ1-2, is SAVISQKPSRDICQRGTSLTIQCQVDSQVTMMFWYRQQPGQSLTLIATANQGSEATYESGFVIDKFPISRPNLTFSTLTVSNMSPEDSSIYLCSGGDLDSNYGYTFGSGTRLTVV.

V and J are TRBV10-2 and TRBJ1-2; D call uncertain. Germline-derived CDR1 and CDR2 are WSHSY and SAAADI. The CDR3 runs to 13 residues. V dropped 3 bases and J dropped 3 bases, with 8 bases sitting between them. As DNA, the CDR3 is TGCGCCAGCAGTGATCTCCGAGACTATGGCTACACCTTC. This sequence encodes CASSDLRDYGYTF.

The chain couples TRBV30 to TRBJ1-5; no clear D gene. V lost 2 bases and J 0 bases, leaving 14 bases between the germline ends. Germline-derived CDR1 and CDR2 are GTSNPN and SVGIG (reference sequence). The CDR3 covers 16 residues. For the CDR3, the DNA is TGTGCCTGGAGTTCCGGACTTGGGGTTAGCAATCAGCCCCAGCATTTT. Its protein is CAWSSGLGVSNQPQHF.

This chain links TRBV7-2 with TRBJ2-7; 7 positions match TRBD1. Per the germline V gene, CDR1 is SGHTA and CDR2 is FQGNSA. V trimming: 6 bases; J trimming: 6 bases; junction bases outside the gene matches: 11. The CDR3 extends over 14 amino acids. This chain's CDR3 is CASSLNRGTGEQYF. The CDR3, as DNA: TGTGCCAGCAGTTTGAACAGGGGAACGGGCGAGCAGTACTTC.

CDR3 sequence reads: CASSLDREYGYTF. For the CDR3, the DNA is TGTGCCAGCAGTTTAGACAGGGAGTATGGCTACACCTTC. The chain carries TRBV12-3 or TRBV12-4 and TRBJ1-2; a weak D match, TRBD1 (6 bases). Deletions cut 1 base from V and 5 bases from J, with 8 bases between. This CDR3 is 13 amino acids long.

The chain's CDR3 is CASSWNTYEQYF. The CDR3 DNA reads as TGTGCCAGCAGCTGGAACACCTACGAGCAGTACTTC. The chain is built from TRBV7-9 and TRBJ2-7, with unresolved D. The germline V and J ends were trimmed by 4 bases and 2 bases, with 6 bases remaining between them. The CDR3 is 12 amino acids. Germline V CDR1 and CDR2: SEHNR, FQNEAQ (reference sequence). The whole variable domain, remainder taken from reference TRBV7-9 and TRBJ2-7, is DTGVSQNPRHKITKRGQNVTFRCDPISEHNRLYWYRQTLGQGPEFLTYFQNEAQLEKSRLLSDRFSAERPKGSFSTLEIQRTEQGDSAMYLCASSWNTYEQYFGPGTRLTVT.

In its sample, this clone was seen once. The chain links TRBV18 to TRBJ1-1, with D maybe TRBD1 (6 bases). The V end was cut by 1 base, the J end by 4 bases, with 10 bases between. The CDR3 runs 14 residues. CDR1 and CDR2 from the germline V gene are KGHSH and LQKENI. This chain's CDR3 is CASSPQGGVTEAFF. CDR3 sequence (DNA): TGTGCCAGCTCACCACAGGGGGGGGTCACTGAAGCTTTCTTT.

The rearrangement links TRBV5-5 to TRBJ1-2; D might be TRBD1 (5 bases). This CDR3 is built from 16 residues. Trimming shortened V by 0 bases and J by 4 bases, and 16 bases separated the two germline ends. Germline assignment: CDR1 SGHKS and CDR2 YYEKEE (reference sequence). In DNA, the CDR3 is TGTGCCAGCAGCTTGGCATCCCCGCAAAGGGGCTATGGCTACACCTTC. This codes for CASSLASPQRGYGYTF.

The chain has TRBV5-6 and TRBJ1-4; D not certain. Germline values: CDR1 SGHDT, CDR2 YYEEEE. This CDR3 spans 13 amino acids. V was clipped by 1 base and J by 8 bases, with 9 bases between them. The CDR3 is CASSLRVEEKLFF. As DNA, the CDR3 is TGTGCCAGCAGCTTGAGGGTGGAGGAAAAACTGTTTTTT.

J is TRBJ2-7 and V is TRBV6-5; 7 nucleotides match TRBD1. V gave up 2 bases and J gave up 6 bases; unmatched junction bases: 13. CDR1 is MNHEY and CDR2 is SVGAGI in the germline V gene. The CDR3 is 16 residues long. For the CDR3, the DNA is TGTGCCAGCAGTTACAATCCGACAGGGATATCGGGCGAGCAGTACTTC. This gives the protein CASSYNPTGISGEQYF.

A single count supports this clone. The rearrangement uses TRBV6-5 and TRBJ1-2; D is undetermined. V gave up 6 bases and J gave up 4 bases, with 15 bases separating them. The CDR3 totals 14 residues. CDR1 is MNHEY and CDR2 is SVGAGI in the germline V gene. CDR3 bases: TGTGCCAGCAGACTTAGCCCCGCATCCTATGGCTACACCTTC. Translated, it gives CASRLSPASYGYTF.